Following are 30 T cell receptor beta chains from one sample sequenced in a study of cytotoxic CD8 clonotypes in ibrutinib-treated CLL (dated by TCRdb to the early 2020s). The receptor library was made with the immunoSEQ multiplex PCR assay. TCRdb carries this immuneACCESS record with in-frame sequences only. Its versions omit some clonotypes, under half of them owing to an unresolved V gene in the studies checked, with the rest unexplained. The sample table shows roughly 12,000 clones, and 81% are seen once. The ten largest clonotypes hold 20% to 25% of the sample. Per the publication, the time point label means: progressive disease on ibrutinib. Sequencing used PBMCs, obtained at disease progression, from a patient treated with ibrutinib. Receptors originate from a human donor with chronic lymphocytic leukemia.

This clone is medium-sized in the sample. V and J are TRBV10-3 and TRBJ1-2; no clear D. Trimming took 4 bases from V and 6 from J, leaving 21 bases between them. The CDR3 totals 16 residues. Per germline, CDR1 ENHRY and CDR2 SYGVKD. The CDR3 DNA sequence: TGTGCCATCAGTGTTAGGGCAGCTCCTACCCACGATGGCTACACCTTC. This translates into CAISVRAAPTHDGYTF.

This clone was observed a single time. CDR3 DNA sequence: TGCGCCAGCAGCCCCCGCTCCGACGGAAACTATGGCTACACCTTC. Translating gives CASSPRSDGNYGYTF. V is TRBV5-1 and J is TRBJ1-2; the D is unclear. This CDR3 contains 15 residues. Deletions cut 4 bases from V and 2 bases from J, with 15 bases between. From germline, CDR1 is SGHRS and CDR2 YFSETQ.

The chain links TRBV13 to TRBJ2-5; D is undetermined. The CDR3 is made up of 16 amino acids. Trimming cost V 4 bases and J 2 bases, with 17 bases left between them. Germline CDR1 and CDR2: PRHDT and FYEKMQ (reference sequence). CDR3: CASSSFVGSQQETQYF. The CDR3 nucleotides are TGTGCCAGCAGCTCCTTTGTCGGTTCCCAACAAGAGACCCAGTACTTC.

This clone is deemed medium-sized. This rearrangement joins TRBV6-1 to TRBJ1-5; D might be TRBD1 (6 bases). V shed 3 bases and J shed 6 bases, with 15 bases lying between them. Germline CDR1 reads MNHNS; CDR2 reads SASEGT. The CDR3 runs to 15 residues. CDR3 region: CASSDTDRHSQPQHF. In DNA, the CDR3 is TGTGCCAGCAGTGATACCGACAGGCATAGTCAGCCCCAGCATTTT.

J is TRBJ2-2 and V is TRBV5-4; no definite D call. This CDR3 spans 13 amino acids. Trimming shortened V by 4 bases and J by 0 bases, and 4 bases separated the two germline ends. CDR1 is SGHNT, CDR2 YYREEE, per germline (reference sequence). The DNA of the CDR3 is TGTGCCAGCAGCACCGCGAACACCGGGGAGCTGTTTTTT. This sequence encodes CASSTANTGELFF. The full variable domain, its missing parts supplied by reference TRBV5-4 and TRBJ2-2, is ETGVTQSPTHLIKTRGQQVTLRCSSQSGHNTVSWYQQALGQGPQFIFQYYREEENGRGNFPPRFSGLQFPNYSSELNVNALELDDSALYLCASSTANTGELFFGEGSRLTVL.

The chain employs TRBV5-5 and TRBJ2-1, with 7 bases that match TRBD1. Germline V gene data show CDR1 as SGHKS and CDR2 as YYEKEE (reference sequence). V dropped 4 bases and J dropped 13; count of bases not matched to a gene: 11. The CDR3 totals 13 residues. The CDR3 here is CASSKGQELIQFF. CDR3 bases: TGTGCCAGCAGCAAAGGACAGGAACTAATCCAGTTCTTC.

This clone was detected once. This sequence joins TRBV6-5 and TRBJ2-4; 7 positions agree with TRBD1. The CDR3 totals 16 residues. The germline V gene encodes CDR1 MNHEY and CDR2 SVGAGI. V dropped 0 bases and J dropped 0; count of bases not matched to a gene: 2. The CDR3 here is CASSYSTGLAKNIQYF. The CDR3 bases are TGTGCCAGCAGTTACTCGACAGGGTTAGCCAAAAACATTCAGTACTTC.

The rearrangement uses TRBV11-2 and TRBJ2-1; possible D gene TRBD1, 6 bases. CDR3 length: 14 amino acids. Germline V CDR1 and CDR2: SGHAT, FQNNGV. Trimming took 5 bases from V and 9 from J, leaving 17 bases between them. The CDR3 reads CASSRDNGAGEQFF. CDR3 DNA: TGTGCCAGCAGCCGGGACAACGGCGCTGGTGAGCAGTTCTTC.

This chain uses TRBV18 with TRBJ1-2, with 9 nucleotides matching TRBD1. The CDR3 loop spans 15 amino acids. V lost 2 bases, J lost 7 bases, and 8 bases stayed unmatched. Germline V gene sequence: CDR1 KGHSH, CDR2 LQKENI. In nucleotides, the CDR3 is TGTGCCAGCTCACCAGCGACCACAGGGGGCGTTGGCTACACCTTC. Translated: CASSPATTGGVGYTF.

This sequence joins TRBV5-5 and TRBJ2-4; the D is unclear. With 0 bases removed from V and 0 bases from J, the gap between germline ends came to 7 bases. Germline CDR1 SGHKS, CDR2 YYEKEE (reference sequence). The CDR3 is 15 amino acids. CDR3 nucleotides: TGTGCCAGCAGCTTGGTTAACTTAGCCAAAAACATTCAGTACTTC. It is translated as CASSLVNLAKNIQYF. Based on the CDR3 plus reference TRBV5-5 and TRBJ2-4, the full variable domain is DAGVTQSPTHLIKTRGQQVTLRCSPISGHKSVSWYQQVLGQGPQFIFQYYEKEERGRGNFPDRFSARQFPNYSSELNVNALLLGDSALYLCASSLVNLAKNIQYFGAGTRLSVL.

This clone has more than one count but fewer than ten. The CDR3 region is CASSIVRGRGNQPQHF. CDR3 nucleotides: TGTGCCAGTAGTATAGTCCGAGGACGGGGCAATCAGCCCCAGCATTTT. This sequence joins TRBV19 and TRBJ1-5; D remains ambiguous. This CDR3 is 16 amino acids long. The V end was cut by 1 base, the J end by 2 bases, with 12 bases between. CDR1 is LNHDA and CDR2 is SQIVND in the germline V gene (reference sequence).

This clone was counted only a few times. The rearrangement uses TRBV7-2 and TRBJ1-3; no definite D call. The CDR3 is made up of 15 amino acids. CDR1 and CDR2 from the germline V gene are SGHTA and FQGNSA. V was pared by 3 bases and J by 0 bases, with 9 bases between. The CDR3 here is CASSFIPDSGNTIYF. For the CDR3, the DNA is TGTGCCAGCAGCTTTATACCGGACTCTGGAAACACCATATATTTT.

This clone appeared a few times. This CDR3 reads CAWSVSVEAFF. The DNA of the CDR3 is TGTGCCTGGAGTGTATCAGTTGAAGCTTTCTTT. The V gene is TRBV30, the J gene TRBJ1-1; D call uncertain. Germline CDR1 is GTSNPN and CDR2 is SVGIG (reference sequence). The CDR3 has 11 amino acids. The V gene lost 0 bases and the J gene lost 7 bases, with 6 bases spanning the gap.

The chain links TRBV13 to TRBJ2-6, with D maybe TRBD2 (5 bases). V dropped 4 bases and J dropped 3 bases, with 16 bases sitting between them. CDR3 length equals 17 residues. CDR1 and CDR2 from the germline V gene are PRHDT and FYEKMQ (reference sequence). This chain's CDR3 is CASSSLALEGGANVLTF. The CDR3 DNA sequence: TGTGCCAGCAGCTCCCTTGCATTAGAGGGTGGGGCCAACGTCCTGACTTTC.

The CDR3: CASSSLLADTQYF. CDR3 nucleotides: TGTGCCAGCAGTTCACTACTAGCAGATACGCAGTATTTT. J is TRBJ2-3 and V is TRBV28; D might be TRBD2 (5 bases). The CDR3 spans 13 residues. The germline CDR1 and CDR2 sequences are MDHEN and SYDVKM. The germline V and J ends were trimmed by 4 bases and 4 bases, with 9 bases remaining between them.

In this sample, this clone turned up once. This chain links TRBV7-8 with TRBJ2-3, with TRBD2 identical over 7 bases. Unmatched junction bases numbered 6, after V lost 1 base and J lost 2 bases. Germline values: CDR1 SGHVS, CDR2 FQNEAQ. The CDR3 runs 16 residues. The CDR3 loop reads CASSLVGLADTDTQYF. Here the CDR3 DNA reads TGTGCCAGCAGCTTAGTTGGGCTAGCGGACACAGATACGCAGTATTTT.

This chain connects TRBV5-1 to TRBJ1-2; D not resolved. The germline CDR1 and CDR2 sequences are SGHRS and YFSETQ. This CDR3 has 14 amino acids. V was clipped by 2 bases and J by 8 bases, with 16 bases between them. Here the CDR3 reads CASSFGENNGGYTF. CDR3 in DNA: TGCGCCAGCAGCTTCGGAGAGAATAACGGGGGCTACACCTTC.

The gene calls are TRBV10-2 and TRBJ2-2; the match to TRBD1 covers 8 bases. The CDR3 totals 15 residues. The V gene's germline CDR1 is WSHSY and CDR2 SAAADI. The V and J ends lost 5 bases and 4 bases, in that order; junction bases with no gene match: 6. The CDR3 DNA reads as TGCGCCAGCAGTCGCCAGGGGGCGCTCACCGGGGAGCTGTTTTTT. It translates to CASSRQGALTGELFF.

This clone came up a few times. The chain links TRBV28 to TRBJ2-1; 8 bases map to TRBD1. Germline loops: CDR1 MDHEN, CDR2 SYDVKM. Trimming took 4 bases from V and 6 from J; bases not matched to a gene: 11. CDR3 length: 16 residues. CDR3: CASSSGGNVKGNEQFF. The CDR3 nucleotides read TGTGCCAGCAGTTCAGGGGGCAATGTAAAGGGCAATGAGCAGTTCTTC.

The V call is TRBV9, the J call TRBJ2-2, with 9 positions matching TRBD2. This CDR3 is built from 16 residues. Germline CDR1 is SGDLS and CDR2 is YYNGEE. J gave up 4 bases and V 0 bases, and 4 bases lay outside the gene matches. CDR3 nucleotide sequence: TGTGCCAGCAGCGTAGATAGCGGGAGCGGCACCGGGGAGCTGTTTTTT. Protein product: CASSVDSGSGTGELFF.

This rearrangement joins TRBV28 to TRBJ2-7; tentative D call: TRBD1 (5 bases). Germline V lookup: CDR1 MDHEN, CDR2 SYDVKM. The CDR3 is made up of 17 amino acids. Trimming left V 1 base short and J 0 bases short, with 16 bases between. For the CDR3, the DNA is TGTGCCAGCAGTTTATCTGTGGGGCTCACAAGCTCCTACGAGCAGTACTTC. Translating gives CASSLSVGLTSSYEQYF.

The CDR3: CASSLVSTEAFF. CDR3 nucleotide sequence: TGTGCCAGCAGCTTAGTGAGTACTGAAGCTTTCTTT. The chain has TRBV11-2 and TRBJ1-1; D is ambiguous. The CDR3 extends over 12 amino acids. V lost 1 base and J lost 5, with 5 bases in between. Germline V gene sequence: CDR1 SGHAT, CDR2 FQNNGV. Complete variable domain (other parts from reference TRBV11-2 and TRBJ1-1): EAGVAQSPRYKIIEKRQSVAFWCNPISGHATLYWYQQILGQGPKLLIQFQNNGVVDDSQLPKDRFSAERLKGVDSTLKIQPAKLEDSAVYLCASSLVSTEAFFGQGTRLTVV.

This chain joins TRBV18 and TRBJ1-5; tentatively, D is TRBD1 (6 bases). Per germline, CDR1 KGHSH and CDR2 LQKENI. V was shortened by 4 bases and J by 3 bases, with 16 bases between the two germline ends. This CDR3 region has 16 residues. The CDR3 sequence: CASSLGGGIINQPQHF. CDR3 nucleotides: TGTGCCAGCTCACTCGGTGGGGGCATAATCAATCAGCCCCAGCATTTT.

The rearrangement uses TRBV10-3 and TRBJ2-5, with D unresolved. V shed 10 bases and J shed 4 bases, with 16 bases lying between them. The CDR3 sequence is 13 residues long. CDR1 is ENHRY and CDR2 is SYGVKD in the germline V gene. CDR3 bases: TGTGCCACCCCGCCTAGGCTTTCAGAGACCCAGTACTTC. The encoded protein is CATPPRLSETQYF.

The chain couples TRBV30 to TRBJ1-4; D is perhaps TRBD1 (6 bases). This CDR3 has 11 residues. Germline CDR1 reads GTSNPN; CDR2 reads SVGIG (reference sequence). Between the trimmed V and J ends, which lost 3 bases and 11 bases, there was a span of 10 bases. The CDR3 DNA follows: TGTGCCTGGAGCCAAACAGGGAAACTGTTTTTT. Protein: CAWSQTGKLFF.

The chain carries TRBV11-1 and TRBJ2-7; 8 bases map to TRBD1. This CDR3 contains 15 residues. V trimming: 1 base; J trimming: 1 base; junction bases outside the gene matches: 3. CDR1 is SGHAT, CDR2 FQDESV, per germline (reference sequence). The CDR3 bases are TGTGCCAGCAGCTTAGAGACAGGGGATTCCTACGAGCAGTACTTC. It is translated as CASSLETGDSYEQYF.

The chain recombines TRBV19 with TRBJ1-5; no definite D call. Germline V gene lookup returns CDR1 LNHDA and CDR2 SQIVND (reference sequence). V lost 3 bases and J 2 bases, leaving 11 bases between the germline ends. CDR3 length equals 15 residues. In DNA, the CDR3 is TGTGCCAGTAGTATCGTAGGGCCTGGCAATCAGCCCCAGCATTTT. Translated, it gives CASSIVGPGNQPQHF.

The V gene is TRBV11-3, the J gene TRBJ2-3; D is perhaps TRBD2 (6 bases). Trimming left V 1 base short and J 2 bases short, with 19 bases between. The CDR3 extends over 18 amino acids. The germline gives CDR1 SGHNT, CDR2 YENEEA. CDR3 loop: CASSLGPSLGLTTDTQYF. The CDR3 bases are TGTGCCAGCAGCTTAGGACCCTCCCTTGGACTAACCACAGATACGCAGTATTTT.

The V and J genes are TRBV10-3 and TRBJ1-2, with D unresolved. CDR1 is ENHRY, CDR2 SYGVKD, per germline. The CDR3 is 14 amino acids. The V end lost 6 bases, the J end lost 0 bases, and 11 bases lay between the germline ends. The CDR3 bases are TGTGCCATCAGGGAGGAACCAACTAACTATGGCTACACCTTC. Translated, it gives CAIREEPTNYGYTF.

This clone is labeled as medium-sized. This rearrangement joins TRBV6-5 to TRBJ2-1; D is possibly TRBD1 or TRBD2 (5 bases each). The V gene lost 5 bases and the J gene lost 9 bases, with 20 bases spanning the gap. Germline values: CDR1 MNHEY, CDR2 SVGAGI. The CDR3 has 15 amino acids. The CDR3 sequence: CASSHRDPSAGEQFF. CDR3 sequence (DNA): TGTGCCAGCAGTCACCGGGACCCCAGCGCGGGTGAGCAGTTCTTC.